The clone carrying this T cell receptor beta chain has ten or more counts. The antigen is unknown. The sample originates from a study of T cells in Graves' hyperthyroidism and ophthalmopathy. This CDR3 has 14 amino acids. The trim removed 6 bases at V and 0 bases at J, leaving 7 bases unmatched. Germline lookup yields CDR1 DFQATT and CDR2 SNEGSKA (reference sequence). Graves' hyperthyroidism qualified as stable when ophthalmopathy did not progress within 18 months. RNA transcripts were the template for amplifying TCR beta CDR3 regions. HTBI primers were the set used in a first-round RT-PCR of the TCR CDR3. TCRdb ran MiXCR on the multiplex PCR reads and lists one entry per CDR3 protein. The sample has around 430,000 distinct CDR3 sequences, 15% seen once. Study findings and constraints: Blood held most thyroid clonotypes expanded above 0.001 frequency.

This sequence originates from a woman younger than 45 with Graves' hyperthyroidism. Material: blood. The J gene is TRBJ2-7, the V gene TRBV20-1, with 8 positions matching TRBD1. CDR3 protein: CSAWDRINSYEQYF. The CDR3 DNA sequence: TGCAGTGCCTGGGACAGGATCAACTCCTACGAGCAGTACTTC.